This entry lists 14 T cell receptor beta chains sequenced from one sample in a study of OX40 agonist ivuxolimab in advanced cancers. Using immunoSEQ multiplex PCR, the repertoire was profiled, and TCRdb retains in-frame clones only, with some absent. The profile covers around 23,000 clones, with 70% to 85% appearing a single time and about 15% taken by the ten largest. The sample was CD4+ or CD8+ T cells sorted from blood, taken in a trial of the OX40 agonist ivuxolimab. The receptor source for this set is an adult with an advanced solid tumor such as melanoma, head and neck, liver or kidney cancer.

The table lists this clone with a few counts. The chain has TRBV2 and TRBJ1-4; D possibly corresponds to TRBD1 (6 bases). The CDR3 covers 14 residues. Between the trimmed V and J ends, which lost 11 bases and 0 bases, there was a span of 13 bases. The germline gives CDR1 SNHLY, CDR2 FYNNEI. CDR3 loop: CAAPGGPTNEKLFF. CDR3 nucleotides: TGTGCCGCGCCGGGGGGCCCAACTAATGAAAAACTGTTTTTT.

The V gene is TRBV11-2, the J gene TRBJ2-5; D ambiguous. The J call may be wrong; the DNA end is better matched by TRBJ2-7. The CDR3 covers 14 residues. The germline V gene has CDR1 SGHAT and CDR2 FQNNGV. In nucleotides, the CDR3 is TGTGCCAGCAGTCAGTCCCCCAGCTCCTACGAGCAGTACTTC. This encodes CASSQSPSSYEQYF.

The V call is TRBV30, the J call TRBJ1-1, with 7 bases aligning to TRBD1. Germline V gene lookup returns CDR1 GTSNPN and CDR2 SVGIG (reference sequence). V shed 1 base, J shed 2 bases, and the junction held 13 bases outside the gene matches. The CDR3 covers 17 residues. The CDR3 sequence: CAWSARAGTDINTEAFF. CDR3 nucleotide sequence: TGTGCCTGGAGTGCCCGGGCCGGGACAGATATTAACACTGAAGCTTTCTTT.

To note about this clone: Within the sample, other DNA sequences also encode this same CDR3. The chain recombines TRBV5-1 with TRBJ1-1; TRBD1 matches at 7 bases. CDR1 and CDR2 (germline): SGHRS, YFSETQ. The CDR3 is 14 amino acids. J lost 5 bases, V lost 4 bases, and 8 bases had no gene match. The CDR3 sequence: CASSRTGVRTEAFF. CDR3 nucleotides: TGCGCCAGCAGCAGAACAGGGGTGCGGACTGAAGCTTTCTTT. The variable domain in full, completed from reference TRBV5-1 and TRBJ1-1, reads KAGVTQTPRYLIKTRGQQVTLSCSPISGHRSVSWYQQTPGQGLQFLFEYFSETQRNKGNFPGRFSGRQFSNSRSEMNVSTLELGDSALYLCASSRTGVRTEAFFGQGTRLTVV.

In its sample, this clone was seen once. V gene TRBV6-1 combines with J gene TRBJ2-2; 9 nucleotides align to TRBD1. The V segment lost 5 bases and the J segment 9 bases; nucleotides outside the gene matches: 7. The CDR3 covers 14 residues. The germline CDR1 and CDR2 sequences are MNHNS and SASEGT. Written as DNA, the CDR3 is TGTGCCAGCAGTAGGACAGGGGTAGGCCGGGAGCTGTTTTTT. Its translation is CASSRTGVGRELFF.

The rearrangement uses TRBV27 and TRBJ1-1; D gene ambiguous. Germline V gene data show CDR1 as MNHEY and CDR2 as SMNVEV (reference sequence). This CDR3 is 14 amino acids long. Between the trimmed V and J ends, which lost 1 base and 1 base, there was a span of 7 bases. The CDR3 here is CASSLYIRNTEAFF. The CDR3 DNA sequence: TGTGCCAGCAGTTTATACATAAGGAACACTGAAGCTTTCTTT.

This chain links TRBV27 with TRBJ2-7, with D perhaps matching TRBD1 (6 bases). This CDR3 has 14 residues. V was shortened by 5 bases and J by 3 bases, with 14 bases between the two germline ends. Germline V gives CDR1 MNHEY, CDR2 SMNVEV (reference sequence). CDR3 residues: CASSKGGPNYEQYF. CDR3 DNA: TGTGCCAGCAGTAAAGGGGGACCAAACTACGAGCAGTACTTC.

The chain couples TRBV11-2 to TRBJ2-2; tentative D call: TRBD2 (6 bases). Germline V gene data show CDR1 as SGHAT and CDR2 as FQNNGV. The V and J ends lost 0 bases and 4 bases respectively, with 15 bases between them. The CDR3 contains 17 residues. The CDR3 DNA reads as TGTGCCAGCAGCTTAGATCGTGGGGGGTACAGCACCGGGGAGCTGTTTTTT. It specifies CASSLDRGGYSTGELFF.

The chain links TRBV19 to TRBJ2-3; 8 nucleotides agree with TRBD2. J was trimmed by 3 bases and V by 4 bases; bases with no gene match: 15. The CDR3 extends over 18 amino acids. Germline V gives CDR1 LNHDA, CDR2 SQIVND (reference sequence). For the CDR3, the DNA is TGTGCCAGTAGTAAAAGTGAGAGCGGGGGCTATGTGACAGATACGCAGTATTTT. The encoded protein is CASSKSESGGYVTDTQYF.

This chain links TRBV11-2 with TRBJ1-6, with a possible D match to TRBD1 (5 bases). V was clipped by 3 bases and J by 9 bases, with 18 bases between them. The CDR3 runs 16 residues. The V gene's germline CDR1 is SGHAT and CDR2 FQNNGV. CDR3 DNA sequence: TGTGCCAGCAGCTTCTTCCAGGGAGAGAGAAGTTCACCCCTCCACTTT. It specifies CASSFFQGERSSPLHF.

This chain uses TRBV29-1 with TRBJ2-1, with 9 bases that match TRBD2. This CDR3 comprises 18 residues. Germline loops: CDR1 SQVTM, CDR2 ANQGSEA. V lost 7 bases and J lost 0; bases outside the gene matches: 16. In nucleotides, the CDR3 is TGCAGCGCCTTTAGCGGGGGCTACAGCCAGCGCTCCTACAATGAGCAGTTCTTC. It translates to CSAFSGGYSQRSYNEQFF.

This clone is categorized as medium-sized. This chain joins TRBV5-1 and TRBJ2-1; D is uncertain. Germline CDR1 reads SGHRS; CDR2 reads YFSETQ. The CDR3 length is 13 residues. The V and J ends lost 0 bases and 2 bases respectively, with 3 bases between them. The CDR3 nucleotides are TGCGCCAGCAGCTTGGGAACCTACAATGAGCAGTTCTTC. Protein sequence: CASSLGTYNEQFF.

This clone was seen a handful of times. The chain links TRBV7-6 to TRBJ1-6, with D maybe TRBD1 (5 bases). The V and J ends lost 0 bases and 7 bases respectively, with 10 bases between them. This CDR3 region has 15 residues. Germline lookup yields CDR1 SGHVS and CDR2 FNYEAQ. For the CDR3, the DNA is TGTGCCAGCAGCTTAGCATGGGGGGTGAATTCACCCCTCCACTTT. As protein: CASSLAWGVNSPLHF.

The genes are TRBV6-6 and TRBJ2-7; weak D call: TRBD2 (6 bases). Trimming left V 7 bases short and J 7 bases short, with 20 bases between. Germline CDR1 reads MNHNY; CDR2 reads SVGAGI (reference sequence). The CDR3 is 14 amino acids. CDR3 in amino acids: CASTNKAGSEEQYF. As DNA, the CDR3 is TGTGCCAGCACCAATAAAGCGGGTTCGGAGGAGCAGTACTTC.